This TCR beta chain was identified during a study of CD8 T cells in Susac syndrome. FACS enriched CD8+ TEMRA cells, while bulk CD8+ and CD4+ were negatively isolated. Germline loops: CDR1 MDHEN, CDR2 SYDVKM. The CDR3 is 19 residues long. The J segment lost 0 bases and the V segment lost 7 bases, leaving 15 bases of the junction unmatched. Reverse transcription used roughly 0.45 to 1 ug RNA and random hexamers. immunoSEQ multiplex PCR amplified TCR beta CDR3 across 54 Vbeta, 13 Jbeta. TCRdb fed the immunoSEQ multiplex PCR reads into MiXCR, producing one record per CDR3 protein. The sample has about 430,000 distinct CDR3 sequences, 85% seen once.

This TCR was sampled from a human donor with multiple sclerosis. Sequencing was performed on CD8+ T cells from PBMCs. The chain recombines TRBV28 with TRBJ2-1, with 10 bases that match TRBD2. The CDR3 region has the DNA TGTGCCAGCACTCTAGATCTAGCGGGAGCCCTAAGCTCCTACAATGAGCAGTTCTTC. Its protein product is CASTLDLAGALSSYNEQFF.